Listed below are T cell receptor beta chains from one sample, sequenced in a study of shared clonotypes between healthy human individuals. Produced via immunoSEQ multiplex PCR; TCRdb's table is partial and in-frame only. The table lists about 520,000 clones, 78% of them singletons. Material for sequencing was PBMCs. These receptors originate from a woman between 35 and 50 years old in good health. Some clones in this sample may be carry-over from other donors' samples. Each CDR3 is given with its conserved first and last residue. A D gene is named only where the DNA matches it firmly. Size values are once, few and many counts, or a class for expanded clones, and some rows have none.

CDR3: CASSSPDIRNTIYF
DNA: TGTGCCAGCAGTTCTCCGGACATAAGAAACACCATATATTTT
D: -
J: TRBJ1-3
size: -
V: TRBV28

CDR3: CASSVPAAETQYF
DNA: TGTGCCAGCAGTGTTCCAGCCGCGGAGACCCAGTACTTC
D: -
J: TRBJ2-5
size: -
V: TRBV25-1

CDR3: CASSLSGNTIYF
DNA: TGTGCCAGCAGCCTCTCTGGAAACACCATATATTTT
D: -
J: TRBJ1-3
size: -
V: TRBV2

CDR3: CATRVGTANYGYTF
DNA: TGTGCCACCAGAGTTGGGACAGCTAACTATGGCTACACCTTC
D: TRBD1
J: TRBJ1-2
size: once
V: TRBV15

CDR3: CASSRTSDRASEQYF
DNA: TGTGCCAGCAGCCGCACATCGGACAGGGCCAGCGAGCAGTACTTC
D: TRBD1
J: TRBJ2-7
size: -
V: TRBV7-3

CDR3: CASSLQDFTGELFF
DNA: TGTGCCAGCAGTTTACAGGACTTCACCGGGGAGCTGTTTTTT
D: -
J: TRBJ2-2
size: -
V: TRBV27

CDR3: CASSERRTINTGELFF
DNA: TGTGCCAGCAGTGAACGACGGACTATAAACACCGGGGAGCTGTTTTTT
D: -
J: TRBJ2-2
size: -
V: TRBV6-1

CDR3: CASSLGFDYGYTF
DNA: TGTGCCAGCAGCTTGGGGTTCGACTATGGCTACACCTTC
D: -
J: TRBJ1-2
size: -
V: TRBV7-9

CDR3: CASSLGGRDETQYF
DNA: TGCGCCAGCAGCTTGGGAGGTAGGGACGAGACCCAGTACTTC
D: -
J: TRBJ2-5
size: once
V: TRBV5-1

CDR3: CASSPSTGRVGELFF
DNA: TGTGCCAGCAGCCCCTCGACAGGGAGGGTCGGGGAGCTGTTTTTT
D: -
J: TRBJ2-2
size: -
V: TRBV27

CDR3: CASSRAGSGSGDTQYF
DNA: TGCGCCAGCAGCCGAGCAGGTAGCGGGAGTGGGGATACGCAGTATTTT
D: TRBD2
J: TRBJ2-3
size: -
V: TRBV5-1

CDR3: CASTSTGTDTQYF
DNA: TGTGCCAGCACCTCTACAGGGACAGATACGCAGTATTTT
D: -
J: TRBJ2-3
size: -
V: TRBV11-2

CDR3: CASGIQGRDQPQHF
DNA: TGTGCCAGCGGGATTCAGGGAAGAGATCAGCCCCAGCATTTT
D: -
J: TRBJ1-5
size: -
V: TRBV27

CDR3: CASSLIQNEQYF
DNA: TGTGCCAGCAGTTTGATACAGAACGAGCAGTACTTC
D: -
J: TRBJ2-7
size: -
V: TRBV28

CDR3: CASRNDRTSSYNEQFF
DNA: TGTGCAAGTCGCAACGACAGGACAAGCTCCTACAATGAGCAGTTCTTC
D: -
J: TRBJ2-1
size: -
V: TRBV12-2

CDR3: CASSLMGGYTF
DNA: TGTGCCAGCAGCTTAATGGGGGGCTACACCTTC
D: -
J: TRBJ1-2
size: once
V: TRBV4-2

CDR3: CSVGLQSTNEKLFF
DNA: TGCAGCGTTGGTTTACAGTCAACTAATGAAAAACTGTTTTTT
D: -
J: TRBJ1-4
size: -
V: TRBV29-1

CDR3: CASDRGRQETQYF
DNA: TGTGCCAGCGACCGGGGAAGACAAGAGACCCAGTACTTC
D: -
J: TRBJ2-5
size: -
V: TRBV2

CDR3: CASSQLRGGTDTQYF
DNA: TGTGCCAGCAGCCAACTCAGGGGTGGTACAGATACGCAGTATTTT
D: -
J: TRBJ2-3
size: -
V: TRBV4-2

CDR3: CASRGTVGWQFF
DNA: TGTGCCAGCAGAGGGACCGTTGGGTGGCAGTTCTTC
D: -
J: TRBJ2-1
size: -
V: TRBV6-1

CDR3: CASSPFWDRPNEKLFF
DNA: TGTGCCAGCAGCCCCTTCTGGGACCGCCCTAATGAAAAACTGTTTTTT
D: -
J: TRBJ1-4
size: -
V: TRBV11-2

CDR3: CASSLALGQGTFGQYF
DNA: TGTGCCAGCAGCTTGGCTCTGGGACAGGGTACATTCGGCCAGTACTTC
D: TRBD1
J: TRBJ2-5
size: -
V: TRBV5-4

CDR3: CASSQELDTSYNEQFF
DNA: TGTGCCAGCAGCCAAGAACTGGACACCTCCTACAATGAGCAGTTCTTC
D: -
J: TRBJ2-1
size: -
V: TRBV4-2

CDR3: CASSRDIDQPQHF
DNA: TGTGCCAGCAGCCGGGACATCGATCAGCCCCAGCATTTT
D: -
J: TRBJ1-5
size: -
V: TRBV9

CDR3: CASSERAGNTEAFF
DNA: TGTGCCAGCAGCGAGCGGGCGGGGAACACTGAAGCTTTCTTT
D: -
J: TRBJ1-1
size: once
V: TRBV9

CDR3: CATFPFSYNEQFF
DNA: TGTGCCACCTTCCCCTTCTCCTACAATGAGCAGTTCTTC
D: -
J: TRBJ2-1
size: few
V: TRBV5-8

CDR3: CASSQTGFVYTGELFF
DNA: TGTGCCAGCAGCCAGACAGGGTTCGTCTACACCGGGGAGCTGTTTTTT
D: TRBD1
J: TRBJ2-2
size: -
V: TRBV28

CDR3: CASSIGTLDNEQFF
DNA: TGCGCCAGCAGCATCGGGACTTTAGACAATGAGCAGTTCTTC
D: -
J: TRBJ2-1
size: -
V: TRBV5-1

CDR3: CASSIAPGLGGEKLFF
DNA: TGTGCCAGTAGTATAGCCCCGGGCCTAGGAGGTGAAAAACTGTTTTTT
D: -
J: TRBJ1-4
size: few
V: TRBV19

CDR3: CASSVSGSTAGELFF
DNA: TGTGCCAGCAGCGTTAGCGGGAGTACCGCCGGGGAGCTGTTTTTT
D: TRBD2
J: TRBJ2-2
size: -
V: TRBV5-4